This T cell receptor (beta chain) is drawn from a study of T cell responses to AZD1222 COVID-19 vaccine. Study-wide findings and caveats: Two AZD1222 doses significantly raised spike-specific TCR breadth and depth over controls.

Generated by immunoSEQ multiplex PCR, the TCRdb table keeps only in-frame clones and is missing some. Among 84,000 or so clones listed, approximately 86% were seen once. The sample holds one count of this clone. What it binds is unknown. V lost 1 base, J lost 7 bases, and 13 bases lay in between. The CDR3 has 15 amino acids. Germline assignment: CDR1 SEHNR and CDR2 FQNEAQ (reference sequence). V and J are TRBV7-9 and TRBJ2-2; no clear D gene. The receptor's source is an adult in good health. This specimen consisted of peripheral blood, obtained on day 0 of AZD1222 vaccination. The CDR3 nucleotides read TGTGCCAGCAGCTTAGATCTGGGATATAGCGGGGAGCTGTTTTTT. Amino acid sequence: CASSLDLGYSGELFF.